This TCR beta chain appears in the sequencing data of a study of post-analysis software for immune sequencing data. Across the study: Secondary progressive, relapsing-remitting and progressive-relapsing multiple sclerosis were among the included disease courses.

Trimming removed 3 bases from V and 14 bases from J; junction bases left unmatched: 7. This CDR3 contains 12 residues. Germline V gene sequence: CDR1 SGDLS, CDR2 YYNGEE. Unique molecular identifiers tagged the TCR beta cDNA libraries. Input amounts of roughly 1 to 10 million T cells were used. These gave 500,000 or so cDNA molecules, so each molecule approximated one T cell. In TCRdb, the PCR reads were re-called with MiXCR into one record per CDR3 protein. Of around 400,000 distinct CDR3 sequences detected, 39% appear once; the ten largest clones hold 6% to 9%. Study-level results: Significantly decreased normalized Chao1 diversity was recorded for multiple sclerosis patients relative to controls. Relative to controls, patients had 4 or 5 TRBV segments at higher frequency, with TRBV5-6, TRBV5-1 and TRBV20-1 among these. Samples prepared in the same batch strongly co-clustered by F measure.

A remark on this clonotype: Its antigen is still unknown.

The rearrangement links TRBV9 to TRBJ1-4; 7 nucleotides agree with TRBD1. Sequenced sample: blood. This TCR was recovered from a girl under 10 years old with multiple sclerosis. The CDR3 bases are TGTGCCAGCAGCGCTAACGACAGGGTTCTGTTTTTT. Translated: CASSANDRVLFF.